This TCR beta chain is from a study of cytomegalovirus exposure and HLA in healthy donors. Primers: 60 Vbeta forward and 13 Jbeta reverse. Clones were read by immunoSEQ multiplex PCR, and TCRdb kept only the in-frame ones, dropping some. The sample holds around 130,000 clones, roughly 80% seen once. For this clone: Its antigen is as yet unknown.

The donors comprised healthy bone marrow donors. The study, taken as a whole, reports: Prior analysis indicated that the majority of TCR beta V segments exhibited productivity approximately 87% or approximately 30% of the time. Common viral pathogens were later found to be apparently linked to several of the most significant clusters.

The sample comprised PBMCs. This sequence was found in a middle-aged woman in good health and CMV-seropositive.

Written as DNA, the CDR3 is TGTGCCAGCAGCTTAGATGGTAGATTTTCCGAGCAGTACTTC. This encodes CASSLDGRFSEQYF. The chain carries TRBV11-2 and TRBJ2-7; the D is unclear. The V end lost 0 bases, the J end lost 6 bases, and 12 bases lay between the germline ends. The germline V gene has CDR1 SGHAT and CDR2 FQNNGV. The CDR3 spans 14 residues.